The clone carrying this T cell receptor beta chain was found once. The germline CDR1 and CDR2 sequences are SEHNR and FQNEAQ (reference sequence). V gave up 1 base and J gave up 2 bases; unmatched junction bases: 5. There are 15 residues in the CDR3. These data come from a study of blood T cell repertoires in COVID-19. About the research overall: Italy, Spain and the United States were the sources of the convalescent and acute COVID-19 samples. Sample material is recorded as cDNA or gDNA derived from T cells, B-cell-depleted T cells, or PBMCs.

Per the authors' pipeline: Reference gene primers were amplified, and this amplification served to estimate nucleated cell counts. Using immunoSEQ multiplex PCR, the repertoire was profiled, and TCRdb retains in-frame clones only, with some absent. The V and J calls and clone size were taken over from that table, and D and trimming were inferred from the DNA. In the table there are under 200,000 clones, roughly 83% of which are singletons. This sequence joins TRBV7-9 and TRBJ2-7; 7 bases are a match to TRBD2. The sample consisted of peripheral blood. This sequence was found in a human donor in a cohort sampled during active COVID-19. CDR3 amino acids: CASSLGAGTAYEQYF. CDR3 nucleotide sequence: TGTGCCAGCAGCTTAGGAGCGGGAACAGCCTACGAGCAGTACTTC.